These 7 T cell receptor beta chains share one sample of origin, sequenced in a study of blood T cell repertoires in COVID-19. Clones were sequenced by immunoSEQ multiplex PCR, and TCRdb holds only the in-frame ones, with some missing. The sample holds approximately 130,000 clones, almost 80% seen once. Sequenced: peripheral blood. The receptors come from a human donor in a cohort sampled during active COVID-19.

The chain combines TRBV5-4 with TRBJ1-2; D is perhaps TRBD1 (6 bases). Trimming shortened V by 6 bases and J by 4 bases, and 13 bases separated the two germline ends. CDR3 size: 13 residues. Germline assignment: CDR1 SGHNT and CDR2 YYREEE (reference sequence). CDR3 loop: CASTLVGGYGYTF. The CDR3 DNA reads as TGTGCCAGCACCCTAGTAGGGGGCTATGGCTACACCTTC.

The V call is TRBV4-2, the J call TRBJ2-5; 8 bases agree with TRBD2. The trim removed 0 bases at V and 3 bases at J, leaving 6 bases unmatched. The CDR3 covers 16 residues. Germline V gene lookup returns CDR1 LGHNA and CDR2 YNFKEQ. The CDR3 bases are TGTGCCAGCAGCCAAGAACCCGCGGGGGGCAAAGAGACCCAGTACTTC. Translated: CASSQEPAGGKETQYF.

This rearrangement joins TRBV19 to TRBJ2-5, with D tentatively TRBD1 (6 bases). The V gene lost 5 bases and the J gene lost 6 bases, with 16 bases spanning the gap. The CDR3 has 14 residues. Germline V lookup: CDR1 LNHDA, CDR2 SQIVND (reference sequence). The chain's CDR3 is CASSSSQGSKTQYF. The CDR3, as DNA: TGTGCCAGTAGTTCCTCCCAGGGGTCGAAGACCCAGTACTTC.

This clone has just one count. The V and J genes are TRBV7-2 and TRBJ1-6; no clear D gene. The CDR3 sequence is 16 residues long. Germline loops: CDR1 SGHTA, CDR2 FQGNSA. V lost 5 bases to trimming and J lost 0 bases, with 11 bases between them. The CDR3 spells CASSRRESSYNSPLHF. The CDR3 nucleotides read TGTGCCAGCAGCCGGCGGGAGAGCTCCTATAATTCACCCCTCCACTTT. The entire variable domain, with the rest obtained from reference TRBV7-2 and TRBJ1-6, is as follows: GAGVSQSPSNKVTEKGKDVELRCDPISGHTALYWYRQSLGQGLEFLIYFQGNSAPDKSGLPSDRFSAERTGGSVSTLTIQRTQQEDSAVYLCASSRRESSYNSPLHFGNGTRLTVT.

The sample holds one count of this clone. The chain uses TRBV2 and TRBJ1-4; 9 bases agree with TRBD1. The V gene end was trimmed by 1 base and the J gene end by 7 bases; junction bases not matched to a gene: 1. The CDR3 runs to 14 residues. Germline assignment: CDR1 SNHLY and CDR2 FYNNEI. For the CDR3, the DNA is TGTGCCAGCAGTGAAGGGACAGGGGTTGAAAAACTGTTTTTT. It encodes CASSEGTGVEKLFF.

The chain combines TRBV7-2 with TRBJ2-5, with 15 positions matching TRBD2. With 4 bases clipped from V and 4 bases from J, the junction kept 4 bases outside the gene matches. This CDR3 is 16 amino acids long. In germline, CDR1 is SGHTA, CDR2 FQGNSA. The CDR3 nucleotides are TGTGCCAGCAGCTCCCCGGGACTAGCGGGAGGAGAGACCCAGTACTTC. It is translated as CASSSPGLAGGETQYF.

The chain combines TRBV15 with TRBJ2-7; TRBD2 matches 12 bases. The J segment lost 6 bases and the V segment lost 8 bases, leaving 8 bases of the junction unmatched. The germline V gene has CDR1 LNHNV and CDR2 YYDKDF (reference sequence). The CDR3 contains 14 residues. CDR3 in DNA: TGTGCCACCGGTAGCGGACTAGCGGGAATCGAGCAGTACTTC. Amino acids: CATGSGLAGIEQYF.